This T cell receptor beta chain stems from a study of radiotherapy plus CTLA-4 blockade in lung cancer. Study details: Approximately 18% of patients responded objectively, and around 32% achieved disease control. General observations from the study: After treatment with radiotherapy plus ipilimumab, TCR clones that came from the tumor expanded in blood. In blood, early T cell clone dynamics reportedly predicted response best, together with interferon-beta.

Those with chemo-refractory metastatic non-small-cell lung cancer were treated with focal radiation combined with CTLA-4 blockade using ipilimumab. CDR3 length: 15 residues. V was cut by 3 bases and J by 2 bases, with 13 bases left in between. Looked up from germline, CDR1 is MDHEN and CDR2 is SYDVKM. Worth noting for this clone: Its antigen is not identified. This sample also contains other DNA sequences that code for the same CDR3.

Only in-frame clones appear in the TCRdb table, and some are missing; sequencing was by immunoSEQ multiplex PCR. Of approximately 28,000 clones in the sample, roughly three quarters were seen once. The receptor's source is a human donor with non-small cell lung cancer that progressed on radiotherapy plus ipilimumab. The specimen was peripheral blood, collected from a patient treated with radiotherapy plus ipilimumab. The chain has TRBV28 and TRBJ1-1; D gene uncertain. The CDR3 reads CASSFRYRSNTEAFF. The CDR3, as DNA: TGTGCCAGCAGTTTTCGGTATCGGTCTAACACTGAAGCTTTCTTT.